A selection of T cell receptor beta chains follows, all from one sample in a study of blood T cells in healthy people across ages. Each CDR3 protein gets one entry after TCRdb re-called the 5' RACE reads with MiXCR. The data contain around 700,000 distinct CDR3 sequences, approximately 25% of them singletons. These data are also associated with another study on T cells of mothers and their children.

Sample: blood. The receptors derive from a boy younger than 18 in good health. Each CDR3 is given without its conserved first and last residue. Each record gives: V gene, CDR3 protein.

v_gene: TRBV28; CDR3aa: ASRTQGNSVETQY
v_gene: TRBV7-3; CDR3aa: ASSIQRGGRNEQF
v_gene: TRBV9; CDR3aa: ASSGGKAETQY
v_gene: TRBV5-1; CDR3aa: ASSLAGRDRSSYEQY
v_gene: TRBV29-1; CDR3aa: SVGTKATDTQY
v_gene: TRBV4-1; CDR3aa: ASSQDESNTEAF
v_gene: TRBV7-2; CDR3aa: ASSLQGSPSSYEQY
v_gene: TRBV4-2; CDR3aa: ASSQDGAAEAF
v_gene: TRBV24-1; CDR3aa: ATSDSGGWTGNEQF
v_gene: TRBV7-9; CDR3aa: ASSPTGEETQY
v_gene: TRBV6-2/TRBV6-3; CDR3aa: ASSYGDRLQETQY
v_gene: TRBV7-2; CDR3aa: ASSPSSDRGAYGYT
v_gene: TRBV3-1; CDR3aa: ASSLRSSGSRETQY
v_gene: TRBV6-2/TRBV6-3; CDR3aa: ASSYSERFIRYGYT
v_gene: TRBV12-3/TRBV12-4; CDR3aa: ASSSDTHGYT
v_gene: TRBV13; CDR3aa: ASSLRTSRDMKTQY
v_gene: TRBV9; CDR3aa: ASSTSPGGGVTDTQY
v_gene: TRBV4-3; CDR3aa: ASSQGVGNSQPQH
v_gene: TRBV28; CDR3aa: ASSTLGGSYNEQF
v_gene: TRBV27; CDR3aa: AGSWEAGVHETQY